This TCR beta chain was found in a study of regulatory T cells in long-lasting Graves disease. Across the study: Newly diagnosed Graves' patients had under 3 months of antithyroid drugs. Study conclusions and caveats: New patients shared roughly 960 public clonotypes, and persistent patients shared more, with about 2,700. Patients whose Graves' disease persisted exhibited lower TCR diversity than those newly diagnosed.

The authors built TCR beta libraries using iRepertoire HTBI primers and Arm-PCR of CDR3 regions. TCRdb passed the multiplex PCR reads through MiXCR, listing each CDR3 protein once. The sample holds over 200,000 distinct CDR3 sequences; approximately 16% are singletons and the top ten take roughly a fifth. Sample time point: newly diagnosed GD, antithyroid drugs for less than 3 months. Extracted PBMC RNA gave rise to the TCR library. As to this clonotype: What it recognizes is unknown. At one end the junction does not follow the germline gene, possibly because of a read error.

This specimen was peripheral blood mononuclear cells (PBMCs), taken at new diagnosis, from a patient treated with antithyroid drugs. The clonotype originates from a female donor with Graves disease.

In nucleotides, the CDR3 is TGTGCCAGCAGCTCCCTAGCAGTGTTCACTTCGAACACCGGGGAGCTGTCTTTT. It yields the protein CASSSLAVFTSNTGELSF. The chain combines TRBV11-3 with TRBJ2-2; tentative D call: TRBD2 (5 bases). Germline CDR1 is SGHNT and CDR2 is YENEEA. The CDR3 covers 18 residues.